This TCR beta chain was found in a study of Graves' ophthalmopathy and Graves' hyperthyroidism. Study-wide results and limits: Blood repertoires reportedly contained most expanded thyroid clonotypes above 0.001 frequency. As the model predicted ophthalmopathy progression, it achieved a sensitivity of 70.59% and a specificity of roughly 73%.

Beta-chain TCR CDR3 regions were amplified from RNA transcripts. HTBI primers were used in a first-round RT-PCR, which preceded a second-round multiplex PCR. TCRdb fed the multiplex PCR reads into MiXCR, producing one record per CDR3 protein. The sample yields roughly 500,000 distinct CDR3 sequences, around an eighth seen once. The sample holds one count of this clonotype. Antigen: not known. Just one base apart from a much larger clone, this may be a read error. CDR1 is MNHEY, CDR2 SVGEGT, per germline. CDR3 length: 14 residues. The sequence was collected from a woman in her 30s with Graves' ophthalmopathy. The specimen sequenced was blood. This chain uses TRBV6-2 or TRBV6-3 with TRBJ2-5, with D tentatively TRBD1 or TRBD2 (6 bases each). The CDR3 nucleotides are TGTGCCAGCAGCCCCCGGGGGCCCACAGAGACCAAGTACTTC. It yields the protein CASSPRGPTETKYF.